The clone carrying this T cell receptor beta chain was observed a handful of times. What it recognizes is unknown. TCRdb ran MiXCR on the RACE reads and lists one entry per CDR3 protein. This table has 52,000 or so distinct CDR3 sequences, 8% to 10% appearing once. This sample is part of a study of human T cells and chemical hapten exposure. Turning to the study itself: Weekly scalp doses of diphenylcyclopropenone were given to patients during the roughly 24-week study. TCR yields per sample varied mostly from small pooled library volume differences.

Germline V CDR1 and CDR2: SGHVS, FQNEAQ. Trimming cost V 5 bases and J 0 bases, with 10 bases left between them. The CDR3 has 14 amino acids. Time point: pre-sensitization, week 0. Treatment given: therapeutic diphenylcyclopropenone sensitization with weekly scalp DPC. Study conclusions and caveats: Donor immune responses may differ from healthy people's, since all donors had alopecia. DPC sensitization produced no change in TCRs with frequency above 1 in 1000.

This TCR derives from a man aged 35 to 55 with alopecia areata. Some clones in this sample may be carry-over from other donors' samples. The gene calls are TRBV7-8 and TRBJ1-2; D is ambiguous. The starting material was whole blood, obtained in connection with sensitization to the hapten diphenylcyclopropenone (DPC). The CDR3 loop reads CASSPSGSNYGYTF. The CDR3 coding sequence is TGTGCCAGCAGCCCGAGTGGGTCTAACTATGGCTACACCTTC.